The TCR beta chain described here comes from a study of blood T cell repertoires in COVID-19. Background on the study: The samples span acute and convalescent COVID-19 from the United States, Italy and Spain. PBMCs, B-cell-depleted T cells, or T cells were the source of the cDNA or gDNA that made up the material.

CDR1 and CDR2 (germline): SGHRS, YFSETQ. With 3 bases clipped from V and 4 bases from J, the junction kept 3 bases outside the gene matches. The CDR3 has 16 amino acids. The assay was immunoSEQ multiplex PCR, and TCRdb's table has in-frame clones only and misses some. Of 200,000 to 250,000 clones listed, around 85% are singletons. This clone has a count of ten or more. This chain connects TRBV5-1 to TRBJ2-6; 11 nucleotides line up with TRBD1. Material: peripheral blood. This receptor was identified in a woman between 40 and 55 years old with active or convalescent COVID-19. The CDR3 DNA sequence: TGCGCCAGCAGCTGGACAGGGGGCGGAGGGGCCAACGTCCTGACTTTC. It codes for CASSWTGGGGANVLTF.